A single sample is the source of the 21 T cell receptor beta chains below, sequenced in a study of read filtering for tumor transcriptome and immune sequencing. Molecular barcoded adaptors covering alpha/delta and beta/gamma chains were used on 400 to 450 ng RNA. TCRdb analysed the reads with MiXCR anew, one entry per CDR3 protein. The sample shows approximately 140,000 distinct CDR3 sequences, approximately 13% of them seen only once. Input material: a population of CD138-negative cells sorted from bone marrow. These receptors all come from a donor at least 40 years old with multiple myeloma.

This clonotype has a count of ten or more. In DNA form, the CDR3 reads TGTGCCAGCAGCTTACCTCTAGGGGGAAGCGAGCAGTACTTC. Translating it yields CASSLPLGGSEQYF. The rearrangement links TRBV11-2 to TRBJ2-7, with a weak D call TRBD1 (6 bases). Between the trimmed V and J ends, which lost 2 bases and 6 bases, there was a span of 14 bases. This CDR3 comprises 14 residues. CDR1 is SGHAT, CDR2 FQNNGV, per germline.

This clonotype has ten or more counts. This chain links TRBV27 with TRBJ2-7; D call uncertain. The V gene lost 3 bases and the J gene lost 2 bases, with 8 bases spanning the gap. Germline assignment: CDR1 MNHEY and CDR2 SMNVEV (reference sequence). This CDR3 contains 13 residues. Here the CDR3 reads CASSLSKPYEQYF. Written as DNA, the CDR3 is TGTGCCAGCAGTTTGAGCAAGCCCTACGAGCAGTACTTC.

The chain is built from TRBV4-1 and TRBJ2-3; a possible D gene is TRBD1 (6 bases). CDR1 is MGHRA and CDR2 is YSYEKL in the germline V gene. This CDR3 has 16 amino acids. V was cut by 1 base and J by 2 bases, with 13 bases left in between. DNA of the CDR3: TGCGCCAGCAGCCAAGTCATGTCAGGGGACACAGATACGCAGTATTTT. It is translated as CASSQVMSGDTDTQYF.

As to this clonotype: A much more abundant neighbour one base away suggests this may be a read error. The J gene is TRBJ2-2, the V gene TRBV5-1; no clear D. Germline values: CDR1 SGHRS, CDR2 YFSETQ. The CDR3 length is 14 residues. The CDR3 loop reads CAGSSPTGRGELFF. CDR3 DNA sequence: TGCGCCGGCAGCTCCCCGACGGGTAGAGGGGAGCTGTTTTTT.

Regarding this clonotype: A much larger clone lies a single base off, so this may be a read error. V is TRBV20-1 and J is TRBJ1-1, with 8 positions matching TRBD1. Germline CDR1 reads DFQATT; CDR2 reads SNEGSKA (reference sequence). The CDR3 runs 14 residues. The V segment lost 7 bases and the J segment 6 bases; nucleotides outside the gene matches: 13. The CDR3 reads CSVPGADRDAEAFF. Written as DNA, the CDR3 is TGCAGTGTCCCCGGAGCGGACAGGGACGCTGAAGCTTTCTTT.

This clonotype has at least ten counts. The chain has TRBV7-9 and TRBJ1-1; unclear D gene. The germline CDR1 and CDR2 sequences are SEHNR and FQNEAQ (reference sequence). The CDR3 has 13 residues. Trimming stripped 8 bases from V and 0 bases from J, with 10 bases between. The CDR3 DNA reads as TGTGCCAGCGCGGAGGGATTGAACACTGAAGCTTTCTTT. Translating gives CASAEGLNTEAFF.

This clonotype was recorded at least ten times. The V and J genes are TRBV19 and TRBJ2-6; no definite D call. The V end was cut by 9 bases, the J end by 0 bases, with 12 bases between. Germline CDR1 is LNHDA and CDR2 is SQIVND (reference sequence). The CDR3 has 15 residues. Written as DNA, the CDR3 is TGTGCCAGCAGTCCCACGGCCTCTGGGGCCAACGTCCTGACTTTC. This codes for CASSPTASGANVLTF.

In the case of this clonotype: The germline gene is not matched at one end of the junction; a read error may be the cause. This rearrangement joins TRBV6-2 or TRBV6-3 to TRBJ2-2; 8 nucleotides match TRBD1. The CDR3 consists of 16 residues. Per the germline V gene, CDR1 is MNHEY and CDR2 is SVGEGT. CDR3 bases: TGTGCCAGCAGTTACTCGAGGACAGGGAACACCGGGGAGCCGTTTTTT. As protein: CASSYSRTGNTGEPFF.

Comments on this clonotype: A much larger clone lies one base from this, so it may be a read error. The rearrangement uses TRBV7-3 and TRBJ2-1; 7 bases align to TRBD2. This CDR3 is built from 13 residues. Germline V gene sequence: CDR1 SGHTA, CDR2 FQGTGA. This CDR3 reads CASSLLAANEQSF. CDR3 DNA sequence: TGTGCCAGCAGCTTACTAGCGGCGAATGAGCAGTCCTTC.

This clonotype was observed at least ten times. The genes are TRBV20-1 and TRBJ2-7, with a tentative D call TRBD1 (6 bases). CDR3 length: 13 amino acids. Looked up from germline, CDR1 is DFQATT and CDR2 is SNEGSKA (reference sequence). The V end was cut by 1 base, the J end by 4 bases, with 11 bases between. The DNA of the CDR3 is TGCAGTGCTAGAGGGCAGGGGATATACGAGCAGTACTTC. Translation: CSARGQGIYEQYF.

The sample holds many counts of this clonotype. The CDR3 region is CASSRLGDGTREQYF. CDR3 DNA: TGCGCCAGCAGCCGGCTAGGGGACGGCACGCGTGAGCAGTACTTC. The chain has TRBV5-1 and TRBJ2-7, with D perhaps matching TRBD1 or TRBD2 (5 bases each). CDR3 length equals 15 residues. The V end was cut by 4 bases, the J end by 7 bases, with 21 bases between. CDR1 is SGHRS and CDR2 is YFSETQ in the germline V gene.

Worth noting for this clonotype: One end of the junction fails to match germline, which may point to a read error. V usage is TRBV29-1 and J usage is TRBJ2-1; TRBD2 aligns across 12 bases. The CDR3 length is 16 residues. Per germline, CDR1 SQVTM and CDR2 ANQGSEA. CDR3 region: CSVKTSGSTSYNGQFF. The CDR3 DNA follows: TGCAGCGTTAAGACTAGCGGGAGCACCTCCTACAATGGGCAGTTCTTC.

For this clonotype: A much larger clone sits a single nucleotide away, making a read error possible. This chain connects TRBV24-1 to TRBJ2-3; the D gene is possibly TRBD1 (5 bases). The CDR3 runs 16 residues. The germline V gene has CDR1 KGHDR and CDR2 SFDVKD. Trimming left V 4 bases short and J 2 bases short, with 15 bases between. CDR3 nucleotides: TGTGCCACCAGTGAACCAACAGGAACCGCCACAGATACGCAGTATTTT. The encoded protein is CATSEPTGTATDTQYF.

This clonotype was observed many times. The chain employs TRBV6-6 and TRBJ2-3, with 14 positions matching TRBD2. From germline, CDR1 is MNHNY and CDR2 SVGAGI (reference sequence). This CDR3 comprises 19 residues. V was pared by 6 bases and J by 4 bases, with 15 bases of the junction left unmatched. This CDR3 reads CASSRRGMTSGRAADTQYF. For the CDR3, the DNA is TGTGCCAGCAGCCGGAGGGGGATGACTAGCGGGAGGGCCGCAGATACGCAGTATTTT.

At least ten counts were recorded for this clonotype. This sequence joins TRBV23-1 and TRBJ2-3; D is perhaps TRBD1 (6 bases). TRBV23-1 qualifies as an ORF whose function is uncertain. This CDR3 comprises 14 residues. Between the trimmed V and J ends, which lost 7 bases and 1 base, there was a span of 12 bases. CDR3 sequence: CASNLGHRTDTQYF. CDR3 sequence (DNA): TGCGCCAGCAATTTGGGACATCGCACAGATACGCAGTATTTT.

The rearrangement links TRBV10-3 to TRBJ2-1; D call uncertain. V lost 7 bases and J 10 bases, leaving 17 bases between the germline ends. From germline, CDR1 is ENHRY and CDR2 SYGVKD. The CDR3 is made up of 13 amino acids. CDR3 in amino acids: CAITGLSLREQFF. In DNA form, the CDR3 reads TGTGCCATCACGGGCCTATCGCTTCGAGAGCAGTTCTTC.

In its sample, this clonotype was seen many times. The V call is TRBV4-1, the J call TRBJ1-2; D not resolved. The V gene's germline CDR1 is MGHRA and CDR2 YSYEKL. The CDR3 extends over 17 amino acids. The V end lost 1 base, the J end lost 1 base, and 16 bases lay between the germline ends. CDR3 sequence reads: CASSQGLLARSNYGYTF. CDR3 bases: TGCGCCAGCAGCCAAGGGCTTTTGGCCAGGAGTAACTATGGCTACACCTTC.

This sequence joins TRBV13 and TRBJ1-1, with TRBD1 matching 8 bases. The V gene's germline CDR1 is PRHDT and CDR2 FYEKMQ (reference sequence). The CDR3 loop spans 12 amino acids. The ends lost 8 bases at V and 10 bases at J; junction bases unmatched: 9. The CDR3 protein is CASGGQARGAFF. The CDR3 bases are TGTGCCAGCGGGGGACAGGCCCGGGGAGCTTTCTTT.

This clonotype was observed a handful of times. This may be a read error, as it is one base from a much larger clone. The chain has TRBV15 and TRBJ2-1, with TRBD2 as a possible D gene (6 bases). The CDR3 runs 16 residues. In germline, CDR1 is LNHNV, CDR2 YYDKDF (reference sequence). The CDR3 DNA reads TGTGCCACCAGCAGAGATAGAGGGACTTTCTACAATGGGCAGTTCTTC. Its protein product is CATSRDRGTFYNGQFF.

This clonotype was observed at least ten times. The rearrangement uses TRBV20-1 and TRBJ2-2; 11 bases fit TRBD1. The J segment lost 7 bases and the V segment lost 5 bases, leaving 3 bases of the junction unmatched. Germline V gene data show CDR1 as DFQATT and CDR2 as SNEGSKA (reference sequence). The CDR3 sequence is 13 residues long. The CDR3 loop reads CSASGQGDGELFF. As DNA, the CDR3 is TGCAGTGCTTCGGGACAGGGGGACGGGGAGCTGTTTTTT.

This clonotype was observed a handful of times. This chain links TRBV12-3 or TRBV12-4 with TRBJ2-3; the D gene is possibly TRBD1 (6 bases). V lost 5 bases, J lost 0 bases, and 12 bases lay in between. The CDR3 covers 15 residues. The CDR3: CASSPQGQSTDTQYF. DNA of the CDR3: TGTGCCAGCAGTCCCCAGGGACAAAGCACAGATACGCAGTATTTT.